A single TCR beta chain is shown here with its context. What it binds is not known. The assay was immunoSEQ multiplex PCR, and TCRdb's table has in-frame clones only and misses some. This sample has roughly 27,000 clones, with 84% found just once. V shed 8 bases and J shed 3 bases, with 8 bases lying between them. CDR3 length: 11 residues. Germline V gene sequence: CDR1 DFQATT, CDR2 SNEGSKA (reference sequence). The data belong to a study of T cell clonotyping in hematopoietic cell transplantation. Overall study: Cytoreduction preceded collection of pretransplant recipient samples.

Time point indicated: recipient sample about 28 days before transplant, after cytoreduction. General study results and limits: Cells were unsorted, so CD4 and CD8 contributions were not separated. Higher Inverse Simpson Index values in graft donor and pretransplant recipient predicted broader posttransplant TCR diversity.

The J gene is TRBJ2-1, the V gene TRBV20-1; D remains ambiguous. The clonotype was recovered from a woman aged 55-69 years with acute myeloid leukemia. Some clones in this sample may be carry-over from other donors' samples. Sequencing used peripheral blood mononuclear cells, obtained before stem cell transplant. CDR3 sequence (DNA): TGCAGTCTAGAGGTCTACAATGAGCAGTTCTTC. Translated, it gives CSLEVYNEQFF.